This T cell receptor beta chain was retrieved from a study of blood T cell repertoires in COVID-19 (dated by TCRdb to 2020 to 2021). Study-level background: Samples covering the acute and convalescent phases of COVID-19 were provided by collaborators in the United States, Italy and Spain. The material from the prospective study consisted of cDNA or gDNA derived from T cells, B-cell-depleted T cells, or PBMCs. Deeply sampled blood TCRbeta repertoires from subjects exposed to, actively infected with, or recovered from COVID-19 were included in the dataset. A freely available public database, intended as a resource for researchers studying the immune response to SARS-CoV-2, is where the repertoires were released. Samples were obtained from the ongoing ImmuneRACE study (first 160 participants) and from about 1,300 subjects provided by 6 global collaborators. Sample metadata almost always included a de-identified subject ID, COVID-19 status, age in years and sex. HLA class I and class II types, where available, came from metadata supplied by the sample provider rather than from assay-based typing. Overall results and qualifications from the work: The amount of clinical and demographic metadata varied by source and participant and was provided uncurated.

TCRbeta CDR3 regions were amplified from genomic DNA by means of the immunoSEQ Assay, a bias-controlled multiplex PCR. Per the original workflow: Within the assay, amplification of reference gene primers was used to estimate how many nucleated cells each sample contained. To quantify the absolute abundance of each unique TCRbeta CDR3 rearrangement, sequence reads were collapsed and filtered. For each sample, productive Simpson clonality was calculated as the square root of Simpson's diversity index across productive rearrangements. TCRdb carries this immuneACCESS record with in-frame sequences only. Its versions omit some clonotypes, under half of them owing to an unresolved V gene in the studies checked, with the rest unexplained. Clone size and V and J calls were adopted from that table, with D and trimming inferred from the DNA. For this sample the table gives 300,000 to 350,000 clones, of which over 75% were detected only once. The ten largest make up 6.8% of the sample.

In the case of this clone: This receptor's antigen is unknown. The input lacks base qualities; no much larger clone sits a single base away.

At one collaborating source in Seattle, patients were enrolled during active infection and were followed longitudinally through the course of disease. Each collaborating institution followed its own protocols to collect whole blood in K2EDTA tubes. For TCRbeta analysis, collaborator samples were shipped as frozen whole blood, as isolated PBMCs, or as DNA extracted from either sample type. The receptor's source is a woman aged 25-40 years with COVID-19, enrolled during active disease. The sequencing input was peripheral blood.

This receptor carries the CDR3 CASSPLGSSYNEQFF. Here is the DNA: TGTGCCAGCAGTCCACTAGGAAGCTCCTACAATGAGCAGTTCTTC. The V and J genes are TRBV27 and TRBJ2-1; 5 matching bases give a weak D call of TRBD2. CDR1 and CDR2 are read off the germline V gene (reference sequence) as MNHEY and SMNVEV. CDR3 length: 15 amino acids, cysteine to phenylalanine. Of the read, only the CDR3 DNA is kept; its 45 bases are in frame from base 1. Between the V and J ends, shortened by 5 bases and 0 bases respectively, the junction contains 11 bases.